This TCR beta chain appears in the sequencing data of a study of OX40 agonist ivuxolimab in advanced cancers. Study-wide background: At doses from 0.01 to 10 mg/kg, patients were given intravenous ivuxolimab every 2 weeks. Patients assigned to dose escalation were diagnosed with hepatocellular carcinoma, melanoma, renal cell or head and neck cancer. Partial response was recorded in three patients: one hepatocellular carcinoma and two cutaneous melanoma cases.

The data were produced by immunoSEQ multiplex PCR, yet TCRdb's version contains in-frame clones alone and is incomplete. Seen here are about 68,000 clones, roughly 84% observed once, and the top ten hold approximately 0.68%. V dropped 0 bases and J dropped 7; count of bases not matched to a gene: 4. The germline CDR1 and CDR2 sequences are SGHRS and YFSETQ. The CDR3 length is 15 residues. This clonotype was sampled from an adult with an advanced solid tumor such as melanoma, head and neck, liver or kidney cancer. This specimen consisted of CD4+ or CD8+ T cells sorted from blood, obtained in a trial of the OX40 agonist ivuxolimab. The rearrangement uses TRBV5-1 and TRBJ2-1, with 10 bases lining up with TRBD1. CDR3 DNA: TGCGCCAGCAGCTTGGGTGGACAGGGGGGAAATGAGCAGTTCTTC. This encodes CASSLGGQGGNEQFF.